Included here is one TCR beta chain sequence, with context. The antigen is not known. The record originates from a study of T cell repertoires in cytomegalovirus infection. The wider study: TCR beta signatures that were public indicated CMV infection and matching HLA type. Study-wide results and caveats: Dominant in the ex vivo response were TCR beta clonotypes restricted by HLA-C and specific for CMV.

Trimming shortened V by 4 bases and J by 8 bases, and 29 bases separated the two germline ends. The CDR3 is made up of 18 amino acids. TCRdb re-called the reads with MiXCR, one entry per CDR3 protein. The data show roughly 760,000 distinct CDR3 sequences, approximately 34% seen once. The chain combines TRBV12-3 or TRBV12-4 with TRBJ1-2; D might be TRBD1 (5 bases). The clonotype comes from a human donor in good health (CMV status not recorded). Some clones in this sample may be carry-over from other donors' samples. The sample was PBMCs. The CDR3 DNA follows: TGTGCCAGCAGTTATAAGCCATACGGGGTCCCGACAGACGACGGCTACACCTTC. Translation gives CASSYKPYGVPTDDGYTF.